Given below is one T cell receptor beta chain in context. The data are from a study of cytotoxic CD8 clonotypes in ibrutinib-treated CLL. Method: immunoSEQ multiplex PCR; TCRdb's copy keeps in-frame clones and lacks some. The sample holds some 76,000 clones, around four fifths seen once. The germline V gene has CDR1 SNHLY and CDR2 FYNNEI. The V segment lost 2 bases and the J segment 4 bases; nucleotides outside the gene matches: 4. CDR3 length: 15 residues. This receptor was identified in a human donor with chronic lymphocytic leukemia. Sequencing used PBMCs, obtained after 24 months of ibrutinib treatment. J is TRBJ2-1 and V is TRBV2; 8 nucleotides match TRBD2. CDR3 coding DNA: TGTGCCAGCAGTGAACGTAGCGGGAATTACAATGAGCAGTTCTTC. Protein sequence: CASSERSGNYNEQFF.